This T cell receptor beta chain was captured in a study of beta chain features in type 1 diabetes. Broader study findings: PCR could preferentially amplify shorter templates, alike in patients and controls. For cells with high TCR expression, cDNA sequencing could yield over-representation.

The isolated RNA, all of it, was reverse transcribed, so expressed TCRB transcripts were what got sequenced. Deep immunoSEQ sequencing covered naive, central memory and regulatory T cell samples. The protocol was immunoSEQ multiplex PCR, while the TCRdb copy is restricted to in-frame clones and leaves out a portion. The sample has roughly 230,000 clones, around 10% seen once. CDR1 SGHTA and CDR2 FQGNSA come from the germline V gene. The CDR3 covers 16 residues. V lost 2 bases, J lost 2 bases, and 13 bases lay in between. The table lists this clone with a few counts. Its antigen remains unidentified. The authors sorted CD4+ naive, central memory, regulatory and stem cell-like memory cells via CD45RO/CCR7/CD25/CD127/CD95/CD27.

This chain links TRBV7-2 with TRBJ2-1; the D gene is possibly TRBD2 (6 bases). The sequenced sample consisted of naive CD4+ T cells from blood. This TCR was recovered from a woman aged 18-30 years in good health. The CDR3 DNA sequence: TGTGCCAGCAGCTTATTCGGAGCGGGTACCTACAATGAGCAGTTCTTC. Protein sequence: CASSLFGAGTYNEQFF.